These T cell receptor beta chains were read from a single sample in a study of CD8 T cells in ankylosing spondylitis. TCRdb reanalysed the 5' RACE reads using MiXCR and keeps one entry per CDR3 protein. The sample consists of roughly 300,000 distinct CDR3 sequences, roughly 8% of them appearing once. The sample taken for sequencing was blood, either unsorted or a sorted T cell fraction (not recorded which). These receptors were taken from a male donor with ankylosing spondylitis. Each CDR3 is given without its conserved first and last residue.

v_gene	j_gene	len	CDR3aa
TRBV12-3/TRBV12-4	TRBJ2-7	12	ASSRQVDSYEQY
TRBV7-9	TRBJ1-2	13	ASSSPDRNNYGYT
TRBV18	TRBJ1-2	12	ASSLLADNYGYT
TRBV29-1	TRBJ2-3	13	SVESQRESTDTQY
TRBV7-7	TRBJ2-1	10	ASSPGDNEQF
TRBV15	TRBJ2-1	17	ATSAYGTGKWGHYDEQF
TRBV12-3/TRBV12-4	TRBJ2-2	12	ASSEIINTGELF
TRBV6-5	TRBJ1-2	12	ASSWTPWNYGYT
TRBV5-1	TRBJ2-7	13	ASSLGGILSYEQY
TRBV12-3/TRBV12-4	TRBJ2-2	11	ASSLGRIGELF
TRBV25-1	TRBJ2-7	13	ASSEFGARSYEQY
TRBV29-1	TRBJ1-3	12	SAAGSSSGNTIY
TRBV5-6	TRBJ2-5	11	ASSLVSYETQY
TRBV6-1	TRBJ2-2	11	ASNRDSTGELF
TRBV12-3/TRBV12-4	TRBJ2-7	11	ASSPGTPYEQY
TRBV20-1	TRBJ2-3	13	SASPGLAGVLTQY
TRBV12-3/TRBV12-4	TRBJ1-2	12	ASSFRADLYGYT
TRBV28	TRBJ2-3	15	ASSPSTSGYTTDTQY
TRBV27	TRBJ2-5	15	ASSPTSPIRPQETQY
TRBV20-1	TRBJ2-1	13	SARDDQRPYNEQF
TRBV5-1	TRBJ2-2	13	ASSLQTANTGELF
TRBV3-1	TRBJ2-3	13	ASSQAASRTDTQY
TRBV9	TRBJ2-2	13	ASSRLATNTGELF
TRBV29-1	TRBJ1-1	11	SVETGGLTEAF
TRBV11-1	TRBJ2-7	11	ASSPDYSYEQY
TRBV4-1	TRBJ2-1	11	ASSQVQGNEQF
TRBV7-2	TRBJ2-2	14	ASSPSGTRNTGELF
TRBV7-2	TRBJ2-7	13	ASSLVPSGSREQY
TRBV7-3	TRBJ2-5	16	ASSLTAVGGLSQETQY
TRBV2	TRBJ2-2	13	ASSDGAINTGELF
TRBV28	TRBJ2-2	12	ASRVPGDTGELF
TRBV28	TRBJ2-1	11	ASSAPQGNEQF
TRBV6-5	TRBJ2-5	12	ASSYSGYQETQY
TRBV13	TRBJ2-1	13	ASSLPRGSNNEQF
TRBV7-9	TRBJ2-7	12	ASSLEGLAYEQY
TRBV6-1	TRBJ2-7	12	ASSPLAGSYEQY
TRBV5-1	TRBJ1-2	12	ASRREGSDYGYT
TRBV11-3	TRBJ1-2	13	ASSPWTASNYGYT
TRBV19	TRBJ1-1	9	ASSTRQVSF
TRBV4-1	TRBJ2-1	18	ASSRLGTSGSMDSYNEQF
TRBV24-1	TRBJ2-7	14	ATSDPGQAGSNEQY
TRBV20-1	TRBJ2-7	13	SATSGSLSSYEQY
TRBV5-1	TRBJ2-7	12	ASSQGLAVYEQY
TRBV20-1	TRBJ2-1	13	SARGAGGKYNEQF
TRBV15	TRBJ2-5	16	ATSRALYRGATGETQY
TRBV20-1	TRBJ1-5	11	SASLTDNQPQH
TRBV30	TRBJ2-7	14	AWSGIWSAGSYEQY
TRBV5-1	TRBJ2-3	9	ASSTEGTQY
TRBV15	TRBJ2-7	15	ATSREKPGDVSYEQY
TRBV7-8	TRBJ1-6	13	ASSPRALPNSPLH
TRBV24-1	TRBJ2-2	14	ATSDPGGAVTGELF
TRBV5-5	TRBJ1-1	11	ASSFGTETEAF
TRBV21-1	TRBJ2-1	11	ASSNPKDNEQF
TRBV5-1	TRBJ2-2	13	ASSRTGTNTGELF
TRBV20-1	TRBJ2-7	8	SVTGYEQY